This TCR beta chain was identified during a study of type 1 regulatory T cells. Looking at the study overall: T-allo10 is an in vitro-generated, Tr1-enriched CD4 T cell product specific for alloantigen. Notes on the study in general: Compared with non-type 1 regulatory T cells, type 1 regulatory T cells showed a more restricted TCR repertoire.

Via MiXCR, TCRdb re-called the reads, giving one row per CDR3 protein. The top ten clones hold 8% to 9% of a sample with some 71,000 distinct CDR3 sequences, around 20% of them seen once. Germline CDR1 is LNHDA and CDR2 is SQIVND (reference sequence). This CDR3 spans 13 amino acids. Trimming removed 1 base from V and 5 bases from J, with 9 bases in between. On this clonotype itself: The antigen remains undetermined.

The clonotype was recovered from a human donor in good health. V gene TRBV19 combines with J gene TRBJ2-7; possibly TRBD2 for D (5 bases). Input material: cultured type 1 regulatory T (Tr1) cells, either the whole culture or a sorted fraction (not recorded which). The CDR3 DNA follows: TGTGCCAGTAGTATAGGAGGGTTCAACGAGCAGTACTTC. Translated: CASSIGGFNEQYF.